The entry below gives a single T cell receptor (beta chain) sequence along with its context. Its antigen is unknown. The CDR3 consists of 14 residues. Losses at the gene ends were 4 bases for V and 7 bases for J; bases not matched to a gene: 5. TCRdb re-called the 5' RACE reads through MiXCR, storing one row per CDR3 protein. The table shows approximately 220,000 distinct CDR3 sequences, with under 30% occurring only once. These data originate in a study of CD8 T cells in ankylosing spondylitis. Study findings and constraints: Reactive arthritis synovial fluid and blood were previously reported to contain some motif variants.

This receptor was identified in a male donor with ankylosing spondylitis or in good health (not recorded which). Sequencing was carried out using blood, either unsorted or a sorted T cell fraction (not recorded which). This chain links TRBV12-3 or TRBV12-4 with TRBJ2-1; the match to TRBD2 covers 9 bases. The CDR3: CASSWQAGGNEQFF. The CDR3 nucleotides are TGTGCCAGCAGTTGGCAGGCGGGGGGGAATGAGCAGTTCTTC.